The clone carrying this T cell receptor (beta chain) has more than one count but fewer than ten. Antigen unknown. Sequencing used immunoSEQ multiplex PCR; TCRdb keeps in-frame clones, though not all of them. The sample yields 60,000 to 90,000 clones, over 75% seen once. This specimen comes from a study of T cell responses to AZD1222 COVID-19 vaccine. Study findings and constraints: The reported proportion of spike-specific TCRs targeting unmutated variant regions was nearly half. CD4 TCRs associated with vaccination spanned spike, dominating at 160-218 and 743-854.

V was clipped by 4 bases and J by 4 bases; unmatched bases: 10. Germline-derived CDR1 and CDR2 are SGHKS and YYEKEE (reference sequence). The CDR3 is 16 amino acids. This receptor was taken from an adult who received the AZD1222 COVID-19 vaccine. The V gene is TRBV5-5, the J gene TRBJ2-3, with 9 positions matching TRBD2. The material sequenced was peripheral blood, taken 28 days after the second AZD1222 dose. The CDR3 DNA reads TGTGCCAGCAGCCCGACTAGCGGTGTTTTCCCAGATACGCAGTATTTT. Translated: CASSPTSGVFPDTQYF.